Reported below is one TCR beta chain. The antigen remains undetermined. The protocol was immunoSEQ multiplex PCR, while the TCRdb copy is restricted to in-frame clones and leaves out a portion. The data show nearly 1 million clones, around 80% seen once. The record originates from a study of shared clonotypes between healthy human individuals. Study results and caveats: Estimated clonotype richness was generally higher in naive than memory subsets. The sharing of 4% to 5.5% of naive CD4 clonotypes was seen across several donors.

The TCR comes from a man aged 18 to 30 in good health. Sequencing was done on a sample of memory CD4+ T cells sorted from blood. The subset: CD45RA-negative fraction.

CDR3 sequence reads: CASSDPTVWTGDYGYTF. DNA of the CDR3: TGTGCCAGCAGTGACCCTACGGTGTGGACAGGGGACTATGGCTACACCTTC. The chain is built from TRBV6-1 and TRBJ1-2; 9 bases are shared with TRBD1. The V gene's germline CDR1 is MNHNS and CDR2 SASEGT. Germline trimming cut 3 bases from V and 3 bases from J; bases unmatched to any gene: 11. The length of the CDR3 is 17 residues.